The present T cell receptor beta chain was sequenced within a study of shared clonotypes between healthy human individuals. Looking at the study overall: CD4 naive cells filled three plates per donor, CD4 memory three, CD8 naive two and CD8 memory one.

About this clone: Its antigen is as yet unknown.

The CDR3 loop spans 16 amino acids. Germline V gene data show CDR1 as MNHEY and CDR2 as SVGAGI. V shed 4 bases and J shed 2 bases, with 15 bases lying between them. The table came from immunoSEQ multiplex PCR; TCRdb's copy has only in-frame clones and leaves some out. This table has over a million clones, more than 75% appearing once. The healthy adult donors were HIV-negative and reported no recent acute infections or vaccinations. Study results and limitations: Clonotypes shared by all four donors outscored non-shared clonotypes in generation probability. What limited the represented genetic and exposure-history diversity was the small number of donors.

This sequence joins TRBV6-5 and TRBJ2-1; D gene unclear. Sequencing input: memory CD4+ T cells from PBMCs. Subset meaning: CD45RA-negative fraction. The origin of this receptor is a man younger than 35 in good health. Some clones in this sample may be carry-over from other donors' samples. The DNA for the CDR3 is TGTGCCAGCAGTTCTCTGCGGACGAGGACCTACAATGAGCAGTTCTTC. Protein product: CASSSLRTRTYNEQFF.